These 8 T cell receptor beta chains were sequenced from one sample in a study of cytomegalovirus exposure and HLA in healthy donors. The PCR had 60 Vbeta and 13 Jbeta primers. The method was immunoSEQ multiplex PCR; TCRdb's version includes in-frame clones alone and lacks a portion of them. The sample has over 90,000 clones, 81% seen once. The sequencing sample was made of PBMCs. These receptor sequences come from a man aged 35 to 55 in good health and CMV-seropositive.

The CDR3 reads CASGPGGQGIEAFF. The CDR3 nucleotides are TGTGCCAGCGGCCCGGGGGGACAGGGCATAGAAGCTTTCTTT. The chain carries TRBV13 and TRBJ1-1; 9 bases match TRBD1. The CDR3 is made up of 14 amino acids. Germline V gene sequence: CDR1 PRHDT, CDR2 FYEKMQ (reference sequence). V shed 8 bases and J 8 bases; nucleotides not matched to a gene: 12.

J is TRBJ1-6 and V is TRBV2; TRBD1 agrees at 10 bases. The trim removed 9 bases at V and 9 bases at J, leaving 11 bases unmatched. Germline V lookup: CDR1 SNHLY, CDR2 FYNNEI. The CDR3 covers 15 residues. In DNA form, the CDR3 reads TGTGCCAGAGACCGGGCTGGGACAGGGGTTTCACCCCTCCACTTT. Its translation is CARDRAGTGVSPLHF.

The gene calls are TRBV30 and TRBJ2-3; 7 bases map to TRBD1. This CDR3 spans 15 amino acids. The V segment lost 4 bases and the J segment 4 bases; nucleotides outside the gene matches: 11. Germline CDR1 reads GTSNPN; CDR2 reads SVGIG (reference sequence). This CDR3 is CAWKSGGSVADTQYF. CDR3 nucleotides: TGTGCCTGGAAATCAGGGGGTTCCGTCGCAGATACGCAGTATTTT.

The CDR3 sequence: CAWRLYRSGANVLTF. CDR3 DNA: TGTGCCTGGAGACTATATAGGTCTGGGGCCAACGTCCTGACTTTC. This chain uses TRBV30 with TRBJ2-6; D gene unclear. CDR3 length equals 15 residues. The ends were cut back, 3 bases at V and 1 base at J, with 10 bases in the middle. In germline, CDR1 is GTSNPN, CDR2 SVGIG (reference sequence).

The rearrangement uses TRBV28 and TRBJ1-3; D gene unclear. The germline CDR1 and CDR2 sequences are MDHEN and SYDVKM. With 4 bases removed from V and 4 bases from J, the gap between germline ends came to 11 bases. CDR3 length: 14 residues. As DNA, the CDR3 is TGTGCCAGCAGTTCCCACGGGTCAGGAAACACCATATATTTT. Its protein is CASSSHGSGNTIYF.

A few counts support this clone. The chain joins TRBV6-1 to TRBJ2-5; 11 nucleotides match TRBD2. The CDR3 totals 15 residues. Germline CDR1 reads MNHNS; CDR2 reads SASEGT. J was trimmed by 2 bases and V by 1 base; bases with no gene match: 0. CDR3 nucleotides: TGTGCCAGCAGTGAAGTAGCGGGGGGGCAAGAGACCCAGTACTTC. It codes for CASSEVAGGQETQYF.

The chain employs TRBV10-3 and TRBJ2-3, with 7 positions matching TRBD2. Germline V gene data show CDR1 as ENHRY and CDR2 as SYGVKD. V lost 7 bases and J lost 0; bases outside the gene matches: 4. The CDR3 extends over 14 amino acids. CDR3 DNA sequence: TGTGCCATCACCCGGGGGGAAAGCACAGATACGCAGTATTTT. This sequence encodes CAITRGESTDTQYF.

The V call is TRBV11-2, the J call TRBJ1-1; D call uncertain. Trimming removed 1 base at V and 8 bases at J, with 14 bases between. Germline V CDR1 and CDR2: SGHAT, FQNNGV. The CDR3 covers 14 residues. The CDR3 bases are TGTGCCAGCAGCTTAGTTCAAGGAGCCCGCGAAGCTTTCTTT. Amino acids: CASSLVQGAREAFF.